Below are 15 T cell receptor beta chains sequenced from a single sample in a study of cytomegalovirus exposure and HLA in healthy donors. It was with 60 Vbeta and 13 Jbeta primers that the PCR ran. The assay was immunoSEQ multiplex PCR, and TCRdb's table has in-frame clones only and misses some. In the table there are under 200,000 clones, 70% to 80% of which are singletons. Sequencing was done on a sample of PBMCs. The receptors come from a female donor in good health and CMV-seronegative.

This rearrangement joins TRBV11-3 to TRBJ2-5; D uncertain. The better agreement between TRBJ2-7 and the DNA end casts doubt on the J call. This CDR3 has 12 residues. Germline CDR1 SGHNT, CDR2 YENEEA. CDR3 residues: CASSLGAGEQYF. In DNA, the CDR3 is TGTGCCAGCAGCTTAGGGGCAGGCGAGCAGTACTTC.

The CDR3 here is CASSLVLAGASSTDTQYF. In DNA form, the CDR3 reads TGTGCCAGCAGCTTGGTGCTAGCGGGAGCCTCTAGCACAGATACGCAGTATTTT. The chain couples TRBV7-6 to TRBJ2-3; 10 positions agree with TRBD2. The germline CDR1 and CDR2 sequences are SGHVS and FNYEAQ. The CDR3 covers 18 residues. The V and J ends lost 3 bases and 0 bases, in that order; junction bases with no gene match: 9.

The chain carries TRBV11-2 and TRBJ2-3; D is unclear. The CDR3 consists of 12 residues. The V end lost 3 bases, the J end lost 3 bases, and 4 bases lay between the germline ends. The germline V gene has CDR1 SGHAT and CDR2 FQNNGV. The chain's CDR3 is CASSFLTDTQYF. CDR3 bases: TGTGCCAGCAGCTTCCTAACAGATACGCAGTATTTT.

This clone has just one count. The rearrangement links TRBV18 to TRBJ2-1; 11 bases are a match to TRBD2. Germline CDR1 is KGHSH and CDR2 is LQKENI. V shed 3 bases and J 6 bases; nucleotides not matched to a gene: 1. This CDR3 is 14 amino acids long. As DNA, the CDR3 is TGTGCCAGCTCACCCGGGACTAGCGGCAATGAGCAGTTCTTC. The encoded protein is CASSPGTSGNEQFF.

This chain uses TRBV7-2 with TRBJ2-3; 12 positions agree with TRBD2. The junction had 6 bases not matched to a gene; V was cut back by 4 bases and J by 4 bases. The CDR3 runs 16 residues. Germline V gene lookup returns CDR1 SGHTA and CDR2 FQGNSA. The CDR3 region has the DNA TGTGCCAGCAGCTCCGGGACTAGCGGGTTCGCAGATACGCAGTATTTT. Translation: CASSSGTSGFADTQYF.

This sequence joins TRBV6-1 and TRBJ2-3, with TRBD2 as a possible D gene (5 bases). Germline V gene data show CDR1 as MNHNS and CDR2 as SASEGT. The germline V and J ends were trimmed by 8 bases and 2 bases, with 17 bases remaining between them. The CDR3 has 15 amino acids. CDR3 nucleotides: TGTGCCAGCTCACACTCACCGGGATACACAGATACGCAGTATTTT. Protein product: CASSHSPGYTDTQYF.

The chain combines TRBV11-2 with TRBJ2-7; TRBD1 aligns across 7 bases. The CDR3 is made up of 14 amino acids. Trimming took 5 bases from V and 1 from J; bases not matched to a gene: 5. The germline gives CDR1 SGHAT, CDR2 FQNNGV. CDR3 region: CASSRDSASYEQYF. The CDR3 nucleotides are TGTGCCAGCAGCCGGGACAGCGCTTCCTACGAGCAGTACTTC.

The CDR3 coding sequence is TGTGCCAGCAGCATTCGGGACAAATATGATACTGAAAAACTGTTTTTT. It is translated as CASSIRDKYDTEKLFF. The V call is TRBV5-5, the J call TRBJ1-4, with a weak D call TRBD1 (6 bases). V was cut by 4 bases and J by 7 bases, with 20 bases left in between. The V gene's germline CDR1 is SGHKS and CDR2 YYEKEE (reference sequence). This CDR3 spans 16 amino acids.

The chain has TRBV11-2 and TRBJ2-1; D is ambiguous. CDR3 length: 13 amino acids. Germline-derived CDR1 and CDR2 are SGHAT and FQNNGV. V shed 5 bases and J shed 1 base, with 6 bases lying between them. DNA of the CDR3: TGTGCCAGCAGCCAACATTCCTACAATGAGCAGTTCTTC. This sequence encodes CASSQHSYNEQFF.

This chain connects TRBV5-6 to TRBJ2-2; TRBD1 aligns across 7 bases. Losses at the gene ends were 7 bases for V and 2 bases for J; bases not matched to a gene: 11. CDR1 SGHDT and CDR2 YYEEEE come from the germline V gene. The CDR3 runs 16 residues. The CDR3 loop is CASWTPGQINTGELFF. The CDR3, as DNA: TGTGCCAGCTGGACACCGGGACAGATAAACACCGGGGAGCTGTTTTTT.

The chain has TRBV18 and TRBJ2-7, with a weak D call TRBD1 (5 bases). Trimming removed 2 bases from V and 6 bases from J, with 17 bases in between. The length of the CDR3 is 15 residues. Germline V gene sequence: CDR1 KGHSH, CDR2 LQKENI. The CDR3 here is CASSPVAGQLGEQYF. CDR3 nucleotide sequence: TGTGCCAGCTCACCAGTCGCAGGGCAATTAGGCGAGCAGTACTTC.

The chain joins TRBV4-2 to TRBJ1-3; D gene unclear. Trimming cost V 7 bases and J 0 bases, with 13 bases left between them. Looked up from germline, CDR1 is LGHNA and CDR2 is YNFKEQ. The CDR3 contains 15 residues. The CDR3 sequence is CASKREVSSGNTIYF. The CDR3 region has the DNA TGTGCCAGCAAGCGGGAGGTGAGCTCTGGAAACACCATATATTTT.

This clone showed up just once. This chain connects TRBV7-9 to TRBJ2-1; 8 bases are a match to TRBD1. From germline, CDR1 is SEHNR and CDR2 FQNEAQ (reference sequence). V lost 5 bases to trimming and J lost 3 bases; unmatched junction nucleotides: 6. The CDR3 is made up of 15 amino acids. The CDR3 is CASSIRQGSYNEQFF. For the CDR3, the DNA is TGTGCCAGCAGCATAAGACAGGGGAGCTACAATGAGCAGTTCTTC.

V is TRBV2 and J is TRBJ1-2, with TRBD1 matching over 8 bases. This CDR3 is built from 12 residues. Germline loops: CDR1 SNHLY, CDR2 FYNNEI. Germline trimming cut 8 bases from V and 12 bases from J; bases unmatched to any gene: 11. Written as DNA, the CDR3 is TGTGCCAGCGGTAGGCAGGGGGCTGCAAACACCTTC. Protein: CASGRQGAANTF.

The gene calls are TRBV4-1 and TRBJ2-3; weak D call: TRBD2 (6 bases). CDR1 and CDR2 from the germline V gene are MGHRA and YSYEKL. CDR3 length: 17 residues. Trimming shortened V by 0 bases and J by 0 bases, and 13 bases separated the two germline ends. The CDR3 here is CASSQDGSGTSTDTQYF. CDR3 DNA sequence: TGCGCCAGCAGCCAAGATGGGTCCGGGACTAGCACAGATACGCAGTATTTT.